Presented here are 9 T cell receptor delta chains from one specimen sequenced in a study of gamma-delta chains in newborns, infants, children. TCRdb reanalysed the reads with CATT. In the table there are approximately 4,000 delta-chain clones, approximately 2% of which are singletons. The source material was blood. Every receptor here comes from a child who was a newborn, infant or young child, either healthy, febrile or measles-vaccinated (not recorded which).

A word on this clone: This probably arose from a read error, given a far larger clone one base away. J is TRDJ1 and V is TRDV2; TRDD3 agrees at 9 bases. This CDR3 region has 13 residues. Per the germline V gene, CDR1 is GEAIGNYY and CDR2 is EKD. CDR3 DNA: TGTGCCTGCCGACTGGGGGACACCGGTAAACTCATCTTT. This gives the protein CACRLGDTGKLIF.

This clone was seen more than once but under ten times. J is TRDJ3 and V is TRDV2, with 9 bases that match TRDD3. J lost 0 bases, V lost 2 bases, and 10 bases had no gene match. Germline V CDR1 and CDR2: GEAIGNYY, EKD. This CDR3 region has 20 residues. The CDR3 DNA sequence: TGTGCCTGTGACAACCTTACTGGGGGACCCGACTCCTGGGACACCCGACAGATGTTTTTC. Translation gives CACDNLTGGPDSWDTRQMFF.

Only a few counts were recorded for this clone. The sample carries other DNA sequences with the same CDR3. This rearrangement joins TRDV2 to TRDJ2; tentatively, D is TRDD3 (6 bases). This CDR3 contains 15 residues. Germline lookup yields CDR1 GEAIGNYY and CDR2 EKD. Trimming removed 3 bases at V and 0 bases at J, with 10 bases between. The CDR3 DNA reads as TGTGCCTGTGACTCGTGGGGATCTTTGACAGCACAACTCTTCTTT. Its protein is CACDSWGSLTAQLFF.

This clone has only a few counts. V usage is TRDV1 and J usage is TRDJ2, with 10 bases identical to TRDD3. The V gene's germline CDR1 is TSWWSYY and CDR2 QGS. The CDR3 is made up of 20 amino acids. V was clipped by 0 bases and J by 9 bases; unmatched bases: 19. The CDR3 loop reads CALGELISYGEWGIPPQLFF. DNA of the CDR3: TGTGCTCTTGGGGAACTTATCTCCTACGGGGAGTGGGGGATACCTCCACAACTCTTCTTT.

Concerning this clone itself: An end of the junction does not agree with germline; a read error may underlie this. The V gene is TRDV2, the J gene TRDJ2; 8 bases align to TRDD3. CDR3 length: 15 amino acids. The germline gives CDR1 GEAIGNYY, CDR2 EKD. The CDR3 sequence is CSCDSLGDLTAQLFF. In nucleotides, the CDR3 is TGTTCCTGTGACAGTTTGGGGGATTTGACAGCGCAACTCTTCTTT.

The chain recombines TRDV2 with TRDJ3; 8 bases align to TRDD3. CDR1 and CDR2 from the germline V gene are GEAIGNYY and EKD. V lost 3 bases to trimming and J lost 5 bases; unmatched junction nucleotides: 2. The CDR3 is 15 residues long. This chain's CDR3 is CACDWGIRDTRQMFF. The CDR3 DNA reads TGTGCCTGTGACTGGGGGATCCGGGACACCCGACAGATGTTTTTC.

This clone was found a few times. The chain links TRAV29/DV5 to TRDJ1; possible D gene TRDD3, 10 bases. Germline CDR1 and CDR2: NSMFDY and ISSIKDK. The CDR3 contains 22 residues. V lost 4 bases to trimming and J lost 0 bases, with 37 bases between them. The CDR3 spells CAAEALLPTLWGIRAYTDKLIF. Here the CDR3 DNA reads TGTGCAGCAGAGGCCCTCCTTCCTACGCTCTGGGGGATAAGAGCCTACACCGATAAACTCATCTTT.

The J gene is TRDJ3, while no V gene call was made; the table gives TRDD3 as D, unverified against the DNA. This CDR3 contains 20 residues. The CDR3 DNA reads TGTGCCTGTGACACCGGTCAAGACTGGGGGAGCTCCTGGGACACCCGACAGATGTTTTTC. This translates into CACDTGQDWGSSWDTRQMFF.

This clone is categorized as medium-sized. This specimen includes other DNA sequences encoding the same CDR3. V usage is TRDV2 and J usage is TRDJ2; 7 positions match TRDD3. Germline trimming cut 3 bases from V and 4 bases from J; bases unmatched to any gene: 1. Germline-derived CDR1 and CDR2 are GEAIGNYY and EKD. The CDR3 length is 13 residues. The chain's CDR3 is CACDYWGTAQLFF. The CDR3 DNA reads as TGTGCCTGTGACTACTGGGGGACAGCACAACTCTTCTTT.